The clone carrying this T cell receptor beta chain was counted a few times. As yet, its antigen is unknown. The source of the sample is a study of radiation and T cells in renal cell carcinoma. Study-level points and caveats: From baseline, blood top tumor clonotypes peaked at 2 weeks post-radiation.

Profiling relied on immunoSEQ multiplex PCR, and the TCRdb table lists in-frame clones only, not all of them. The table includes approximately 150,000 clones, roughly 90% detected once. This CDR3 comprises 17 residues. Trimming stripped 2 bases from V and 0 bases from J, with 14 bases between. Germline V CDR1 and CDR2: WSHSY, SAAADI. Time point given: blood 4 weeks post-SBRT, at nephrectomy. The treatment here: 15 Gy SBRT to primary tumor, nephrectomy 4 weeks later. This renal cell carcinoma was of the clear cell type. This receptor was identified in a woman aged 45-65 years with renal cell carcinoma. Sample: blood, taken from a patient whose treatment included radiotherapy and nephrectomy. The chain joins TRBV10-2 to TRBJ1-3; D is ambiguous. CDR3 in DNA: TGCGCCAGCAGTGAGGTCGACCATACGAGCTCTGGAAACACCATATATTTT. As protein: CASSEVDHTSSGNTIYF.